The TCR beta chain under discussion was sequenced for a study of shared clonotypes between healthy human individuals. Study-level findings and limits: Sequencing depth was a factor that was expected to affect clonotype sharing among donors.

Generated by immunoSEQ multiplex PCR, the TCRdb table keeps only in-frame clones and is missing some. The sample holds about 580,000 clones, roughly 98% seen once. The naive CD8 subset, CD45RO-negative cells positively selected for CCR7, excluded terminally differentiated effector memory CD45RA+ cells. Study donors comprised healthy, HIV-negative adults devoid of recent acute infection or vaccination. Notes on this clone: The antigen is unknown.

The CDR3 spans 18 residues. In germline, CDR1 is LGHNA, CDR2 YNFKEQ. The ends lost 2 bases at V and 5 bases at J; junction bases unmatched: 13. This TCR was recovered from a man aged 25 to 40 in good health. Sequencing was carried out using naive CD8+ T cells sorted from blood. The chain links TRBV4-2 to TRBJ2-7; 12 bases match TRBD2. This CDR3 is CASSQSPRLAGESNEQYF. CDR3 nucleotide sequence: TGTGCCAGCAGCCAAAGCCCACGACTAGCGGGAGAATCAAACGAGCAGTACTTC.